The T cell receptor beta chain described here comes from a study of human T cells and chemical hapten exposure. Overall study context: Patients received weekly diphenylcyclopropenone doses to the scalp throughout the approximately 23-week study. Patients, a majority of them female, were diagnosed with alopecia areata, totalis or universalis. Findings and caveats of the study: While controls formed fewer of them, expanded TCRs formed significantly more large CDR3 similarity clusters. Patch test score was positively correlated with the counts of PT1 expanded TCRs.

Germline CDR1 and CDR2: SGHVS and FNYEAQ. Trimming took 3 bases from V and 1 from J, leaving 11 bases between them. The CDR3 sequence is 15 residues long. As to time point: patch test 2, 6 weeks after DPC sensitization. The treatment here: therapeutic diphenylcyclopropenone sensitization with weekly scalp DPC. MiXCR was run by TCRdb on the RACE reads, yielding one entry per CDR3 protein. The sample records some 99,000 distinct CDR3 sequences, approximately 8.8% being singletons. This clonotype was seen at least ten times. What it binds is not known. The specimen was whole blood, collected in connection with sensitization to the hapten diphenylcyclopropenone (DPC). The receptor comes from a woman between 40 and 55 years old with alopecia areata. Some clones in this sample may be carry-over from other donors' samples. This chain joins TRBV7-6 and TRBJ2-3, with a tentative D call TRBD2 (5 bases). The CDR3 loop reads CASSFNLRGTDTQYF. Here the CDR3 DNA reads TGTGCCAGCAGCTTTAATCTGCGGGGCACAGATACGCAGTATTTT.